The 9 T cell receptor beta chains below come from one sample, sequenced in a study of long-term antiretroviral therapy in people with HIV. Survey level was the resolution at which the v3.0 immunoSEQ assay ran. The repertoire was sequenced with immunoSEQ multiplex PCR; TCRdb's copy has only in-frame clones and lacks some. The table includes approximately 27,000 clones, roughly nine tenths detected once. This specimen was unsorted PBMCs, taken 3.1 years after starting antiretroviral therapy. The receptors derive from a man aged 18 to 29 with HIV.

The chain combines TRBV13 with TRBJ1-2; no clear D gene. The CDR3 totals 13 residues. Between the trimmed V and J ends, which lost 0 bases and 2 bases, there was a span of 4 bases. From germline, CDR1 is PRHDT and CDR2 FYEKMQ (reference sequence). The CDR3 DNA sequence: TGTGCCAGCAGCTTAGGGGAAAACTATGGCTACACCTTC. This gives the protein CASSLGENYGYTF. Combining the CDR3 with reference TRBV13 and TRBJ1-2 gives the whole variable domain AAGVIQSPRHLIKEKRETATLKCYPIPRHDTVYWYQQGPGQDPQFLISFYEKMQSDKGSIPDRFSAQQFSDYHSELNMSSLELGDSALYFCASSLGENYGYTFGSGTRLTVV.

V usage is TRBV6-6 and J usage is TRBJ2-1, with D uncertain. CDR3 length: 11 residues. Trimming took 5 bases from V and 9 from J, leaving 8 bases between them. Germline V CDR1 and CDR2: MNHNY, SVGAGI (reference sequence). The DNA of the CDR3 is TGTGCCAGCAGTATCGGAGTTGAGCAGTTCTTC. Translating gives CASSIGVEQFF.

V usage is TRBV9 and J usage is TRBJ2-3; 10 bases map to TRBD2. Germline loops: CDR1 SGDLS, CDR2 YYNGEE. The CDR3 has 16 amino acids. Unmatched junction bases numbered 6, after V lost 0 bases and J lost 5 bases. The CDR3 reads CASSVDFSGRLDTQYF. The CDR3 DNA reads as TGTGCCAGCAGCGTAGATTTTAGCGGGAGGTTAGATACGCAGTATTTT.

The V and J genes are TRBV18 and TRBJ2-5; unclear D gene. The CDR3 sequence is 14 residues long. Trimming removed 2 bases from V and 1 base from J, with 8 bases in between. CDR1 is KGHSH and CDR2 is LQKENI in the germline V gene. The DNA of the CDR3 is TGTGCCAGCTCACCATCCAAGACCCAAGAGACCCAGTACTTC. This translates into CASSPSKTQETQYF.

The V call is TRBV18, the J call TRBJ1-2; D ambiguous. The CDR3 length is 13 residues. The V end was cut by 3 bases, the J end by 8 bases, with 13 bases between. The germline V gene has CDR1 KGHSH and CDR2 LQKENI. CDR3 nucleotides: TGTGCCAGCTCACCTTCCGAACCGGGCGGCTACACCTTC. Its protein is CASSPSEPGGYTF.

The chain has TRBV6-5 and TRBJ1-2, with unresolved D. This CDR3 spans 12 amino acids. In germline, CDR1 is MNHEY, CDR2 SVGAGI. The V end lost 7 bases, the J end lost 6 bases, and 12 bases lay between the germline ends. The CDR3 sequence: CASTPGRDGYTF. For the CDR3, the DNA is TGTGCCAGCACCCCCGGGAGGGATGGCTACACCTTC.

The chain combines TRBV9 with TRBJ2-7, with D perhaps matching TRBD1 (5 bases). The germline V and J ends were trimmed by 4 bases and 0 bases, with 11 bases remaining between them. CDR3 length: 14 amino acids. Germline CDR1 reads SGDLS; CDR2 reads YYNGEE. The CDR3 loop reads CASSSTGSSYEQYF. In DNA, the CDR3 is TGTGCCAGCAGCAGTACAGGTAGCTCCTACGAGCAGTACTTC.

This rearrangement joins TRBV30 to TRBJ1-2; D ambiguous. Trimming stripped 7 bases from V and 4 bases from J, with 10 bases between. CDR3 size: 11 residues. In germline, CDR1 is GTSNPN, CDR2 SVGIG (reference sequence). This CDR3 is CASTESYGYTF. The CDR3 nucleotides are TGTGCCTCTACGGAGTCCTATGGCTACACCTTC.

The genes are TRBV5-1 and TRBJ2-3; a weak D match, TRBD2 (5 bases). V was trimmed by 4 bases and J by 1 base, leaving 7 bases between them. Germline V gene data show CDR1 as SGHRS and CDR2 as YFSETQ. CDR3 length: 13 residues. CDR3 sequence reads: CASSPEGTDTQYF. CDR3 nucleotides: TGCGCCAGCAGCCCGGAGGGCACAGATACGCAGTATTTT.